Below, 12 T cell receptor beta chains from the same sample are listed, as sequenced in a study of cytomegalovirus exposure and HLA in healthy donors. PCR primers comprised 60 Vbeta and 13 Jbeta primers. TCRdb keeps only in-frame clones here, not all; method: immunoSEQ multiplex PCR. The data hold over 35,000 clones, with roughly 80% observed a single time. Material for sequencing was PBMCs. All receptors derive from a man aged 25-45 years in good health and CMV-seronegative.

The CDR3 loop is CASSYSTVMNTEAFF. As DNA, the CDR3 is TGTGCCAGCAGTTACTCGACAGTCATGAACACTGAAGCTTTCTTT. V gene TRBV6-5 combines with J gene TRBJ1-1, with D maybe TRBD1 (5 bases). Trimming cost V 0 bases and J 0 bases, with 8 bases left between them. Per the germline V gene, CDR1 is MNHEY and CDR2 is SVGAGI. The CDR3 length is 15 residues.

CDR3: CSGGQMNTEAFF. The CDR3 DNA reads as TGCAGCGGGGGACAGATGAACACTGAAGCTTTCTTT. The chain joins TRBV29-1 to TRBJ1-1; 7 positions agree with TRBD1. The CDR3 consists of 12 residues. After removal of 7 bases from V and 0 bases from J, the junction contained 2 bases not matched to a gene. CDR1 is SQVTM and CDR2 is ANQGSEA in the germline V gene.

The chain combines TRBV11-3 with TRBJ2-1; D gene ambiguous. Trimming cost V 2 bases and J 5 bases, with 7 bases left between them. Per germline, CDR1 SGHNT and CDR2 YENEEA. The CDR3 sequence is 13 residues long. CDR3 protein: CASSLNTNNEQFF. In DNA form, the CDR3 reads TGTGCCAGCAGCTTAAACACGAACAATGAGCAGTTCTTC.

This rearrangement joins TRBV10-2 to TRBJ2-5; D call uncertain. CDR3 length equals 15 residues. Trimming removed 4 bases at V and 1 base at J, with 13 bases between. Per germline, CDR1 WSHSY and CDR2 SAAADI. The CDR3 region is CASSGRFMGQETQYF. The CDR3 DNA reads TGCGCCAGCAGTGGGCGGTTCATGGGCCAAGAGACCCAGTACTTC.

The chain carries TRBV7-7 and TRBJ1-1; possibly TRBD1 for D (6 bases). Deletions cut 5 bases from V and 4 bases from J, with 11 bases between. Germline V gene lookup returns CDR1 SSHAT and CDR2 FNYEAQ (reference sequence). The CDR3 runs 13 residues. The CDR3 protein is CASSRTEGTEAFF. CDR3 in DNA: TGTGCCAGCAGCCGGACAGAAGGCACTGAAGCTTTCTTT.

The J gene is TRBJ2-3, the V gene TRBV25-1; 16 bases match TRBD2. CDR1 and CDR2 from the germline V gene are MGHDK and SYGVNS. The V and J ends lost 7 bases and 2 bases, in that order; junction bases with no gene match: 6. This CDR3 contains 17 residues. The DNA for the CDR3 is TGTGCCAGCACGGGGACTAGCGGGAGGGATATCACAGATACGCAGTATTTT. Its translation is CASTGTSGRDITDTQYF.

This clone has a single count. V and J are TRBV6-1 and TRBJ2-1; 8 bases align to TRBD2. From germline, CDR1 is MNHNS and CDR2 SASEGT. The V gene end was trimmed by 3 bases and the J gene end by 6 bases; junction bases not matched to a gene: 10. This CDR3 region has 16 residues. The CDR3: CASSDFSGRAFNEQFF. The CDR3 region has the DNA TGTGCCAGCAGTGATTTTTCCGGGAGGGCCTTCAATGAGCAGTTCTTC.

The chain is built from TRBV4-3 and TRBJ2-2; TRBD1 aligns across 7 bases. Germline V CDR1 and CDR2: LGHNA, YSLEER. The CDR3 extends over 19 amino acids. Trimming cost V 2 bases and J 8 bases; bases outside gene matches: 20. This CDR3 reads CASSQFRPNWDSQPGELFF. The CDR3 DNA reads as TGCGCCAGCAGCCAATTCAGACCCAACTGGGACAGTCAGCCGGGGGAGCTGTTTTTT.

The J gene is TRBJ2-3, the V gene TRBV14, with 13 bases that match TRBD2. Trimming removed 4 bases from V and 0 bases from J; junction bases left unmatched: 22. Germline V lookup: CDR1 SGHDN, CDR2 FVKESK. The CDR3 length is 23 residues. This CDR3 is CASSLDLTGFGTSGTTSTDTQYF. CDR3 sequence (DNA): TGTGCCAGCAGCCTCGACCTGACAGGATTCGGGACTAGCGGGACCACTAGCACAGATACGCAGTATTTT.

V and J are TRBV27 and TRBJ2-1; perhaps TRBD1 as D (5 bases). This CDR3 has 13 residues. The V end was cut by 6 bases, the J end by 5 bases, with 11 bases between. Looked up from germline, CDR1 is MNHEY and CDR2 is SMNVEV (reference sequence). The CDR3 DNA reads as TGTGCCAGCAGCCCCGACAGACACAATGAGCAGTTCTTC. It encodes CASSPDRHNEQFF.

This clone was seen only a few times. This chain joins TRBV6-4 and TRBJ1-6, with no clear D. Trimming pared 6 bases from V and 10 bases from J, leaving 16 bases between. CDR3 length: 14 residues. The germline CDR1 and CDR2 sequences are MRHNA and SNTAGT. The DNA for the CDR3 is TGTGCCAGCAGCGTCACCCCGGGAGGCTCACCCCTCCACTTT. Its protein product is CASSVTPGGSPLHF.

The V and J genes are TRBV7-6 and TRBJ2-7; D is perhaps TRBD2 (5 bases). In germline, CDR1 is SGHVS, CDR2 FNYEAQ. The CDR3 contains 15 residues. Trimming took off 1 base at V and 6 bases at J, with 16 bases between the two ends. In nucleotides, the CDR3 is TGTGCCAGCAGCTTAGATTTGAGGGTTTCGTCCGAGCAGTACTTC. This encodes CASSLDLRVSSEQYF.